The entry below gives a single TCR beta chain sequence along with its context. The antigen remains unidentified. A junction end diverges from the germline sequence, so it may reflect a read error. The roughly 20-34 mg bulk tissue piece was not sorted before simultaneous RNA and DNA extraction. A constant-region primer served to make TCR beta cDNA from approximately 490 ng total RNA. Libraries of TCR beta came from three nested multiplex PCR rounds with slightly modified ARM-PCR. A C-beta reverse primer and TRBV1-TRBV30 forward primers served in each of the first two PCR rounds, at about 10 cycles apiece. TCRdb reprocessed the multiplex PCR reads with MiXCR, giving one entry per CDR3 protein. The repertoire holds about 78,000 distinct CDR3 sequences, with over 70% as singletons. Germline V gene lookup returns CDR1 SQVTM and CDR2 ANQGSEA. The CDR3 is made up of 15 amino acids. This specimen comes from a study of tumor-infiltrating lymphocytes in primary liver carcinoma. Study background: The patients comprised men and women between the ages of 30 and 69 years. Recorded tumor stage was T1-T3 N0M0, with diameters of 4.2 to 10 cm. Points from the study as a whole: The study found only about 8-24% of top clones in all five tumor regions.

V and J are TRBV29-1 and TRBJ2-2; 8 positions match TRBD2. The sequenced material came from liver tumor tissue from sampling region 4. Documented subset: tumor region T4, right-lateral pole. The receptor was derived from a woman aged 60-75 years with primary liver carcinoma and hepatitis B virus infection. DNA of the CDR3: TGCAGCAGCCGGGCCGGGACTAGGGACACTGGGGAGCTGTTTTTT. Translation gives CSSRAGTRDTGELFF.